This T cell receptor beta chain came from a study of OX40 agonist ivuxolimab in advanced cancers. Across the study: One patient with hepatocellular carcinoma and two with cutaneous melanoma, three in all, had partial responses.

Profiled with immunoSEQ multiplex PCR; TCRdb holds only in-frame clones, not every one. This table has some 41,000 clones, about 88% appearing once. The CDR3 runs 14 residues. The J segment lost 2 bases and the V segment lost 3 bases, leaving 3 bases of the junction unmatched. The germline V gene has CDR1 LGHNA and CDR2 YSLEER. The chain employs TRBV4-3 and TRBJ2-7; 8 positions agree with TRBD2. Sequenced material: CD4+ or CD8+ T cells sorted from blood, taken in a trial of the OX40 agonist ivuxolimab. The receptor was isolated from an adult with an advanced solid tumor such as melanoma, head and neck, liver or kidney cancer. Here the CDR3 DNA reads TGCGCCAGCAGCCAGATGCGGGGGGCCTACGAGCAGTACTTC. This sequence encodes CASSQMRGAYEQYF.